The sequence of this T cell receptor beta chain was determined in a study of tumor and adjacent non-tumor tissue in lung cancer. For the study at large: Histology: about a dozen adenocarcinoma, a couple of squamous cell carcinoma, 1 small cell lung cancer. Patients were aged about 31 to 85, 9 to 10 men and 4 to 6 women, stage I to III. Each sample yielded roughly 4 million productive TCRbeta reads on average.

A word on this clonotype: Its antigen is still unknown. The junction does not match germline at one end; this may be a read error.

Three rounds of nested PCR, following a modified ARM-PCR protocol, produced the TCRbeta library. TCRdb fed the multiplex PCR reads into MiXCR, producing one record per CDR3 protein. Of 40,000 to 55,000 distinct CDR3 sequences in the sample, about 79% were seen once. Germline V CDR1 and CDR2: LGHNA, YSLEER. The CDR3 is 17 amino acids. Broader study findings: Patients with more diverse tumor TCRs had worse survival.

RNA was extracted from bulk tissue without any cell sorting. More than 3 cm separated this lung sample from the edge of the tumor. The genes are TRBV4-3 and TRBJ2-6; 9 bases are a match to TRBD1. The receptor was derived from a woman in her sixties or seventies with non-small cell lung cancer. Sequenced: distant non-tumor lung tissue. The CDR3 DNA sequence: TGCGCCAGCAGCCGAGGACAGGGGAACTCTGGGGCCAACGTCCTGATTTTC. Translating it yields CASSRGQGNSGANVLIF.